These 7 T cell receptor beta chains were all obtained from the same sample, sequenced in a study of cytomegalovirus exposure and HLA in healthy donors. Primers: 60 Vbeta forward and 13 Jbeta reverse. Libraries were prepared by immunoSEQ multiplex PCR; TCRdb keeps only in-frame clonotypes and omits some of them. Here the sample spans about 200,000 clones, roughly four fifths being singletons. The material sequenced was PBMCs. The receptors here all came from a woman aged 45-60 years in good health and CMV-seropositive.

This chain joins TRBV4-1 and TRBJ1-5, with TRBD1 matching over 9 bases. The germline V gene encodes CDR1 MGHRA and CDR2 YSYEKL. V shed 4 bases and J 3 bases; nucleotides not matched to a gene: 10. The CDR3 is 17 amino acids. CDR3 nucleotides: TGCGCCAGCAGCCGCCCCGGGACAGGGATTGACAATCAGCCCCAGCATTTT. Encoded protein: CASSRPGTGIDNQPQHF.

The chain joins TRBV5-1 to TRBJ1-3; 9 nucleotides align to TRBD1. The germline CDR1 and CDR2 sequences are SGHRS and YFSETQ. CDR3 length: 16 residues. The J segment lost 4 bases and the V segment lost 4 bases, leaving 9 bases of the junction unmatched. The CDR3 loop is CASSRNSGQGGNTIYF. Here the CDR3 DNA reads TGCGCCAGCAGCAGAAACTCGGGACAGGGAGGAAACACCATATATTTT.

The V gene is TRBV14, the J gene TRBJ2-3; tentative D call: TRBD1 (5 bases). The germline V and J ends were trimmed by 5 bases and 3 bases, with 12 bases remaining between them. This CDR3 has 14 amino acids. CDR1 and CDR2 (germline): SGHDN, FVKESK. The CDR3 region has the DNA TGTGCCAGCAGCTACAGACAGACAACAGATACGCAGTATTTT. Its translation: CASSYRQTTDTQYF.

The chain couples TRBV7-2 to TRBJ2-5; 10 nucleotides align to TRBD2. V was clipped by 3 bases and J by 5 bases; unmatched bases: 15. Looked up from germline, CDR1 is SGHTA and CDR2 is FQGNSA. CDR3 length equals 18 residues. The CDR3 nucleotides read TGTGCCAGCAGCTTCCGGCCTAGCGGGAGTGGTTGGAGGGAGACCCAGTACTTC. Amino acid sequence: CASSFRPSGSGWRETQYF.

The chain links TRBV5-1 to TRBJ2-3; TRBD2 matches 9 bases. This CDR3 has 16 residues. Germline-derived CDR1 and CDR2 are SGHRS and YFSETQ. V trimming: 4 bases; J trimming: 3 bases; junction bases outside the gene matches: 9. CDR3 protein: CASSPFSGSYTDTQYF. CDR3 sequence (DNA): TGCGCCAGCAGCCCTTTTAGCGGGAGCTATACAGATACGCAGTATTTT.

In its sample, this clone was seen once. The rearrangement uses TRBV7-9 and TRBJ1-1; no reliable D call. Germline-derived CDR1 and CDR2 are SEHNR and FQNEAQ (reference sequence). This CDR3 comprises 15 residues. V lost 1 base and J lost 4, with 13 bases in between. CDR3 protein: CASSLDGRWGTEAFF. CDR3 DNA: TGTGCCAGCAGCTTAGACGGGAGATGGGGCACTGAAGCTTTCTTT. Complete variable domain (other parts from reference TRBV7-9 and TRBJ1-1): DTGVSQNPRHKITKRGQNVTFRCDPISEHNRLYWYRQTLGQGPEFLTYFQNEAQLEKSRLLSDRFSAERPKGSFSTLEIQRTEQGDSAMYLCASSLDGRWGTEAFFGQGTRLTVV.

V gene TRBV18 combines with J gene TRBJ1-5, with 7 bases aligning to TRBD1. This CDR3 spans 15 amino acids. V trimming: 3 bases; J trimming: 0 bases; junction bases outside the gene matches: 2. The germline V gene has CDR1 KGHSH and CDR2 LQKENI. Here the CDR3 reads CASSPGQTSNQPQHF. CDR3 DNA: TGTGCCAGCTCACCGGGACAGACTAGCAATCAGCCCCAGCATTTT.